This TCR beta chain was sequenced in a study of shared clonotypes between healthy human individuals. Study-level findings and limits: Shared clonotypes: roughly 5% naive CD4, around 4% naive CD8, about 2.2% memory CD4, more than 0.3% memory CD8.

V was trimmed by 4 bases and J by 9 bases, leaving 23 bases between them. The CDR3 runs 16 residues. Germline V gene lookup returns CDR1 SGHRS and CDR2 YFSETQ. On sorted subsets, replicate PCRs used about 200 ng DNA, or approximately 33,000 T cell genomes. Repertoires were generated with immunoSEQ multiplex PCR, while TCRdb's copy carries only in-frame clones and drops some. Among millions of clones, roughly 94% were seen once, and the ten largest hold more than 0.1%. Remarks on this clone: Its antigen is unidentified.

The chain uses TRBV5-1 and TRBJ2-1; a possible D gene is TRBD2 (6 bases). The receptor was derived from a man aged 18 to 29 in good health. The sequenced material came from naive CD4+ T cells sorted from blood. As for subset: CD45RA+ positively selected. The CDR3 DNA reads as TGCGCCAGCAGCGTTACCGGGACTGACTCCTTTGGTGAGCAGTTCTTC. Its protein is CASSVTGTDSFGEQFF.